The present entry profiles one TCR beta chain with its context. Its recognized antigen is unknown. Base quality data are lacking; no much larger clone is found one base away. Every sample was amplified as two independent genomic DNA replicates, using around 0.46 ug for blood and about 1.6 ug for tumor or normal breast. TCRB sequencing of genomic DNA was carried out with the ImmunoSeq Intro kit according to the manufacturer's instructions. For absolute quantification, the roughly 34-cycle multiplex PCR included proprietary primers along with spike-in control sequences. Single-end 150-bp reads were used to sequence an 87-bp fragment spanning the CDR3 and the flanking V and J genes. Each lane of an Illumina MiSeq using version 3.0 chemistry carried seven multiplexed samples, with two replicates per sample. Per the authors' processing: The vendor's proprietary pipeline handled the raw data processing, merging both replicates into a single result for each sample. To define clonotypes, the study grouped productive rearrangements that shared the V-gene family, CDR3 amino acid sequence and J-gene segment. To compute clonality, the normalized Shannon entropy (Pielou evenness) of TCRB abundances was subtracted from 1. T cell density was estimated as total templates divided by the number of input cells, with the number of input cells inferred from the DNA input amount. Recon, run with its default parameters, was used to estimate overall repertoire diversity and clonality. Tumor-enriched clonotypes were defined as having over 0.1% abundance in tumor and at least 32-fold higher abundance than in normal breast. Sourced from immuneACCESS, this table was stored by TCRdb with only in-frame sequences that have V and J called. A share of the clones is absent; for the studies checked, an unresolved V gene accounts for under half, and the remainder has no known explanation. D and trimming were read from the DNA, whereas the V and J calls and clone size are those reported in that table. The sample profile shows about 25,000 clones; around 70% of them were found once. The ten largest clones add up to more than 9% of the sample.

About 19-55 mg of tumor tissue was diced and typically yielded more than 3 ug of DNA. The study profiled bulk TCR beta-chain repertoires in matched peripheral blood, tumor and adjacent normal breast tissue taken from around 15 patients with early-stage breast cancer. After resection, tumor tissue identified by eye was cut out and put into prechilled RNAlater. Tumor tissue (about 18-55 mg) was diced and homogenized in RLTplus buffer with beta-mercaptoethanol and antifoaming agent using a TissueLyser II. Genomic DNA was extracted with the Qiagen AllPrep DNA/RNA Mini kit. The sample comes from a study of early stage breast cancer tumors (dated by TCRdb to the late 2010s). Background for the entire study: Of the roughly 17 invasive breast tumors, twelve were found to be estrogen receptor-positive, progesterone receptor-positive and HER2-negative. Of the roughly twelve ER+/PR+/HER2- tumors, eight were classified as invasive ductal carcinomas and four as invasive lobular carcinomas. On average, each sample got around 10-fold read coverage. Across all samples, some 2.8 million templates representing nearly 1,100,000 unique clonotypes were detected.

CDR1 and CDR2 were assigned from the germline V gene as MGHRA and YSYEKL. V sheds 3 bases and J sheds 4 bases, leaving 12 bases between their ends. There are 14 amino acids in the CDR3, from cysteine to phenylalanine inclusive. The sequence is cut down to CDR3 DNA, 42 bases in frame from base 1. Overall study results and their limits: Enriched TCRB sequences shared across patients were mostly commonly generated sequences, unlikely to play an important role in the tumor microenvironment. Because the cohort was small, a breakdown by tumor subtype could not be done. Compared with adjacent normal breast tissue, tumors had higher clonality and roughly 2.4-fold greater T cell density. Chain pairing and functional markers such as CD4, CD8 and FOXP3 were missed by bulk genomic DNA sequencing of unsorted cells. Repertoires from blood and normal breast were more alike than repertoires from blood and tumor, and in about 90% of the 16 patients, comparing each tissue with blood separated tumor from normal.

The chain couples TRBV4-1 to TRBJ1-1, with a tentative D gene TRBD1 over 6 matching bases. The sequenced sample was breast tumor tissue. The TCR originated in a person between 60 and 70 years old with breast cancer. For the CDR3, the sequence is CASSHHRDTTEAFF. In nucleotide form, the sequence is TGCGCCAGCAGCCATCACCGGGACACCACTGAAGCTTTCTTT.